This T cell receptor beta chain was retrieved from a study of persistence of HIV-infected CD4 T cells (dated by TCRdb to between 2020 and 2021). In the study overall: The study isolated CMV- and HIV-1 Gag-responding CD4+ T cells from ART-treated individuals to examine antigen-driven clonal expansion of HIV-1-infected cells. Peripheral blood samples of up to about 180 mL were taken at multiple time points, with the exception of a couple of participants who underwent leukapheresis at a single time point. The clonality of all cells in each sorted population was measured by TCRbeta sequencing, and the clonality of infected cells was measured by proviral sequencing. Participants had been on suppressive ART for a median of around 8 years. In the cross-participant TCR cluster analysis, under ten participants were included for CMV and six or seven participants were included for Gag.

Note on this clone: The antigen this receptor binds is unknown. No much larger clonotype is one base removed from it; base qualities were not supplied.

This specimen's treatment or condition label, interpreted: suppressive antiretroviral therapy. A pool of overlapping HIV-1 Gag 15-mer peptides was used at about 1 ug per peptide per mL for cell stimulation. Nonresponding CD40L-negative CD69-negative CD45RO-high memory CD4+ T cells were sorted as memory populations depleted of antigen-responding cells. Participants were HIV-1-infected adults who started suppressive ART during chronic infection. For at least 4 years, the participants' plasma HIV-1 RNA had been undetectable, below 50 copies/mL. To be included, participants needed a CD4+ T cell count above 400 cells/uL and a positive CMV serology. Before stimulation, PBMCs were isolated using density centrifugation and then depleted of CD8+ T cells. For 15 to 20 hours, CD8-depleted PBMCs were stimulated with anti-CD28/CD49d costimulation, a CD40-blocking antibody, and enfuvirtide, which was added to prevent new infections. Sorting was done on either a Beckman Coulter MoFlo Legacy or an XDP sorter, and propidium iodide was used to exclude dead cells. For samples with more than one million cells, genomic DNA was extracted with the QIAamp DNA Mini Kit, and for all other samples the Quick-DNA Microprep Kit was used.

CDR3 length: 15 amino acids, cysteine to phenylalanine. The read is trimmed to its CDR3 DNA, 45 bases read in frame from base 1. A distance of 12 bases separates the germline ends of V and J, which lose 6 bases and 0 bases respectively. Taken from the germline V gene, the CDR1 and CDR2 loops are SGHNT and YENEEA. TCRbeta repertoires were sequenced from genomic DNA with the immunoSEQ hsTCRB assay version 4 in survey mode. Genomic DNA was diluted to roughly 10 ng/uL, and up to roughly 1 ug per sample was used for TCRbeta sequencing. As for the authors' bioinformatics: Analysis of the TCRbeta data was done in ImmunoSeq Analyzer 3.0, and diversity was computed on productive nucleotide rearrangements. The improved Chao index was used to estimate lower-bound TCR diversity, and the Gini coefficient was used to estimate clonality using the Immunarch R package. Different nucleotide rearrangements encoding the same CDR3beta amino acid sequence were counted as distinct clonotypes. Differential abundance analysis found TCRbeta sequences that were significantly enriched in antigen-responding cells compared with anti-CD3/anti-CD28-activated cells. Using predicted peptide-MHC specificity as the basis, GLIPH2 grouped TCRs into clusters, both for each participant individually and for the merged data sets that combined participants. Not all clones reach the TCRdb copy of this immuneACCESS table, which keeps in-frame sequences only. Checked studies attribute under half of the gap to unresolved V genes and leave the rest unexplained. For V, J and clone size, that table is used; D and trimming come from the DNA. For this sample there are around 39,000 clones; roughly 80% appear just once. Roughly 1% of the sample is held by the ten biggest clonotypes.

What the authors observed across the whole study: Few individuals were included in the study, and only a limited range of antigens was tested. Within the same sorted populations, TCR oligoclonality correlated with proviral oligoclonality. Antigen-responding cells were enriched for expanded CDR3beta sequences that were degenerate, which suggests that CD4+ responses to CMV and Gag underwent convergent selection. Bulk TCR analyses could not be limited to the rare CMV-responding cells that actually contained HIV-1 proviruses. TCRbeta richness in CMV- and Gag-responding cells was significantly lower than in anti-CD3/anti-CD28-responding cells; CMV-responding cells had higher oligoclonality than CD3/CD28-stimulated and Gag-responding cells.

This receptor was taken from an adult with HIV. The donor label of this sample is uncertain. The sample consisted of cultured CD4+ T cells from PBMCs, taken from a patient who received antiretroviral therapy. The cell subset or site label of this sample denotes: CD40L-CD69- CD45RO-high memory CD4 T cells not responding to Gag peptides. The V and J segments used are TRBV11-3 and TRBJ2-1; the D gene is perhaps TRBD2, from 6 matching bases. DNA sequence: TGTGCCAGCAGTCCTAATAGCGGCTCCTACAATGAGCAGTTCTTC. It is translated as CASSPNSGSYNEQFF.